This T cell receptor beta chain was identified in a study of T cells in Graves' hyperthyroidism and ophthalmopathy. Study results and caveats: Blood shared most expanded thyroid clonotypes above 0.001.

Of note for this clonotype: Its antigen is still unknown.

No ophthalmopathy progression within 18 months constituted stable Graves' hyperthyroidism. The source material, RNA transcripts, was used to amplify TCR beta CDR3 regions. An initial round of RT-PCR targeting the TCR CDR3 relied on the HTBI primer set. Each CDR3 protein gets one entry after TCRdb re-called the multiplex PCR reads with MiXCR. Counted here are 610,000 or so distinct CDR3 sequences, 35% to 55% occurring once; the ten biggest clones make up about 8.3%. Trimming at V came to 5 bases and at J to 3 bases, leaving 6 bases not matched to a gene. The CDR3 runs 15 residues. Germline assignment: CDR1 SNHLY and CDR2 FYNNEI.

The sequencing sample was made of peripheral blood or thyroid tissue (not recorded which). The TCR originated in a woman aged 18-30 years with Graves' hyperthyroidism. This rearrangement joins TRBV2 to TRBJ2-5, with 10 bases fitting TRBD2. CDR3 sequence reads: CASSYLAGAKETQYF. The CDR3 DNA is TGTGCCAGCAGTTACCTAGCGGGAGCCAAAGAGACCCAGTACTTC.